This TCR beta chain was profiled in a study of blood T cell repertoires in COVID-19 (dated by TCRdb to 2019 to 2021). Context from the whole study: Samples covering the acute and convalescent phases of COVID-19 were provided by collaborators in the United States, Italy and Spain. Deeply sampled blood TCRbeta repertoires from subjects exposed to, actively infected with, or recovered from COVID-19 were included in the dataset. Where HLA class I and class II types were available, the types were taken from metadata supplied by the sample provider, not from assay-based typing. The sample metadata nearly always contained a de-identified subject ID, COVID-19 status, age in years and sex. The prospective study material was composed of cDNA or gDNA derived from T cells, B-cell-depleted T cells, or PBMCs. The repertoires were released in a freely available public database intended as a resource for research on the immune response to SARS-CoV-2. The samples were drawn from the first 160 participants of the ongoing ImmuneRACE study and from 1,254 subjects provided by 6 global collaborators.

Via the germline V gene, CDR1 is SGHAT and CDR2 FQNNGV. The CDR3 holds 14 amino acids from the cysteine to the phenylalanine. The sequence is cut down to CDR3 DNA, 42 bases in frame from base 1. The junction shows trimming of 3 bases on V and 1 base on J, and the gene matches do not reach 2 bases of it. Whole blood was collected in K2EDTA tubes by collaborating institutions according to the institutions' own protocols. For TCRbeta analysis, collaborator samples were shipped as frozen whole blood, as isolated PBMCs, or as DNA extracted from either sample type. TCRbeta CDR3 regions were amplified from genomic DNA by means of the immunoSEQ Assay, a bias-controlled multiplex PCR. Processing in the source paper ran as follows. Within the assay, amplification of reference gene primers was used to estimate how many nucleated cells each sample contained. To quantify the absolute abundance of each unique TCRbeta CDR3 rearrangement, sequence reads were collapsed and filtered. For each sample, productive Simpson clonality was calculated by taking the square root of Simpson's diversity index across productive rearrangements. TCRdb obtained this table from immuneACCESS and retained in-frame rearrangements with V and J assigned. These tables miss some clones; where compared with another copy, unresolved V genes account for less than half of the shortfall, and the remainder is unexplained. The V and J calls and clone size come from that table; D and trimming were worked out from the DNA. The sample includes 120,000 to 150,000 clones, with more than 70% observed a single time. 2.3% of the sample is held by the ten biggest clonotypes.

Broader findings and caveats from the paper: Clinical and demographic metadata were provided uncurated, with the amount varying by source and participant.

Points on this clone: No antigen is known for it. No much larger clonotype is one base removed from it; base qualities were not supplied.

This receptor was identified in a human donor in a cohort sampled during active COVID-19. What was sequenced was peripheral blood. The chain is assembled from TRBV11-2 and TRBJ1-1, with 7 bases matching TRBD1. The bases are TGTGCCAGCAGCTTGGGACAGAGGAACACTGAAGCTTTCTTT. The translation is CASSLGQRNTEAFF. Supplemented by the reference TRBV11-2 and TRBJ1-1 proteins around the CDR3, the complete variable domain is EAGVAQSPRYKIIEKRQSVAFWCNPISGHATLYWYQQILGQGPKLLIQFQNNGVVDDSQLPKDRFSAERLKGVDSTLKIQPAKLEDSAVYLCASSLGQRNTEAFFGQGTRLTVV.